This is a list of T cell receptor beta chains from one sample in a study of blood T cell repertoires in COVID-19. Only in-frame clones appear in the TCRdb table, and some are missing; sequencing was by immunoSEQ multiplex PCR. The repertoire holds about 81,000 clones, with roughly 96% as singletons. Sequenced sample: peripheral blood. Source of these receptors: a human donor with active COVID-19. The donor label of this sample is uncertain. The CDR3 runs from the conserved cysteine through the conserved F or W. Fields, in order: V gene, clone size, D gene, J gene, CDR3 protein, CDR3 DNA. A D gene is named only where the DNA matches it firmly. A row's size may be missing; if present it is once, few, many or a size class.

TRBV2,NA,TRBD1,TRBJ2-7,CASSPGTGPYEQYF,TGTGCCAGCAGTCCCGGGACAGGGCCCTACGAGCAGTACTTC
TRBV18,few,TRBD1,TRBJ1-6,CASSLKPGQLDSPLHF,TGTGCCAGCTCACTAAAACCGGGACAGCTGGATTCACCCCTCCACTTT
TRBV19,NA,NA,TRBJ1-1,CASSIQKNTEAFF,TGTGCCAGTAGTATTCAGAAGAACACTGAAGCTTTCTTT
TRBV19,few,TRBD1,TRBJ1-5,CASRTTGASNQPQHF,TGTGCCAGTAGGACGACAGGGGCTAGCAATCAGCCCCAGCATTTT
TRBV18,NA,TRBD2,TRBJ2-7,CASSPGTSGRVNEQYF,TGTGCCAGCTCACCCGGGACTAGCGGGAGGGTTAACGAGCAGTACTTC
TRBV3-1/TRBV3-2,NA,NA,TRBJ2-1,CASTRGAGTRNEQFF,TGTGCCAGCACCCGAGGGGCGGGGACGAGGAATGAGCAGTTCTTC
TRBV6-5,NA,NA,TRBJ1-1,CASSYSPRGMTEAFF,TGTGCCAGCAGTTACTCCCCTAGGGGAATGACTGAAGCTTTCTTT
TRBV11-2,NA,NA,TRBJ1-2,CASSPYPTYTF,TGTGCCAGCAGCCCCTACCCAACTTACACCTTC
TRBV3-1/TRBV3-2,NA,TRBD2,TRBJ2-3,CASSQDSLGGGNPDTQYF,TGTGCCAGCAGCCAAGATTCTCTTGGCGGGGGGAATCCAGATACGCAGTATTTT
TRBV7-2,once,NA,TRBJ1-1,CASSPVGGTEAFF,TGTGCCAGCAGCCCAGTAGGGGGCACTGAAGCTTTCTTT
TRBV15,NA,NA,TRBJ2-7,CATSRDLQGYEQYF,TGTGCCACCAGCAGAGATCTGCAGGGGTACGAGCAGTACTTC
TRBV6-6,NA,TRBD1,TRBJ2-7,CASSPTGGNSYEQYF,TGTGCCAGCAGCCCCACAGGGGGCAACTCCTACGAGCAGTACTTC
TRBV5-1,NA,NA,TRBJ1-6,CASSLGGSYNSPLHF,TGCGCCAGCAGCTTGGGCGGCTCCTATAATTCACCCCTCCACTTT
TRBV5-1,few,NA,TRBJ2-2,CASSEERLNTGELFF,TGCGCCAGCAGCGAAGAGCGGTTGAACACCGGGGAGCTGTTTTTT
TRBV4-2,NA,TRBD2,TRBJ2-1,CASSQDSAGIAGTRYNEQFF,TGTGCCAGCAGCCAAGATTCCGCAGGAATAGCGGGGACCCGGTACAATGAGCAGTTCTTC
TRBV20-1,NA,NA,TRBJ2-3,CSATLYTQYF,TGCAGTGCCACGCTATATACGCAGTATTTT
TRBV5-1,NA,TRBD1,TRBJ1-1,CASSSQQGAKAFF,TGCGCCAGCAGCTCACAACAGGGGGCGAAAGCTTTCTTT
TRBV19,NA,NA,TRBJ2-3,CATQVLGGTDTQYF,TGTGCCACCCAAGTTTTAGGGGGCACAGATACGCAGTATTTT
TRBV5-6,NA,TRBD1,TRBJ2-7,CASSQTGTGAYEQYF,TGTGCCAGCAGCCAGACCGGGACAGGGGCCTACGAGCAGTACTTC
TRBV7-8,NA,TRBD2,TRBJ2-7,CASSLEGLATSSYEQYF,TGTGCCAGCAGCTTAGAGGGACTAGCGACTAGCTCCTACGAGCAGTACTTC
TRBV7-2,NA,TRBD1,TRBJ2-3,CASSSTGTGVVDTQYF,TGTGCCAGCAGTTCGACCGGGACAGGGGTGGTGGATACGCAGTATTTT
TRBV5-4,NA,TRBD1,TRBJ1-2,CASSQPGQGAYGYTF,TGTGCCAGCAGCCAACCGGGACAGGGGGCTTATGGCTACACCTTC
TRBV11-3,NA,TRBD2,TRBJ2-5,CASSLGLRGEETQYF,TGTGCCAGCAGCTTAGGTTTGCGGGGGGAAGAGACCCAGTACTTC
TRBV12-3/TRBV12-4,NA,NA,TRBJ1-2,CASSLPGGYGYTF,TGTGCCAGCAGCTTACCGGGGGGCTATGGCTACACCTTC
TRBV5-6,once,NA,TRBJ1-5,CASSVYQGFSNQPQHF,TGTGCCAGCAGCGTTTACCAGGGGTTTAGCAATCAGCCCCAGCATTTT
TRBV5-1,NA,TRBD1,TRBJ1-1,CASSPRQGAPNTEAFF,TGCGCCAGCAGCCCAAGACAGGGGGCGCCGAACACTGAAGCTTTCTTT
TRBV11-2,NA,TRBD2,TRBJ2-3,CASSPGGVLAGDLTDTQYF,TGTGCCAGCAGCCCAGGGGGGGTACTAGCGGGAGACTTAACGGATACGCAGTATTTT
TRBV12-3/TRBV12-4,NA,NA,TRBJ1-2,CASSPDRSYGYTF,TGTGCCAGCAGTCCCGACAGAAGCTATGGCTACACCTTC
TRBV5-1,NA,TRBD2,TRBJ2-3,CASSLSGGGADTQYF,TGCGCCAGCAGCTTGAGCGGGGGTGGGGCAGATACGCAGTATTTT
TRBV29-1,once,NA,TRBJ1-1,CSVVVRGVVTEAFF,TGCAGCGTTGTTGTCAGGGGCGTGGTCACTGAAGCTTTCTTT
TRBV14,NA,NA,TRBJ2-7,CASSQEAGRIYEQYF,TGTGCCAGCAGCCAAGAGGCGGGACGAATTTACGAGCAGTACTTC
TRBV19,NA,TRBD1,TRBJ2-5,CASSLGGRETQYF,TGTGCCAGTAGTCTAGGGGGCCGAGAGACCCAGTACTTC
TRBV7-2,NA,NA,TRBJ2-3,CASSPWEDRSTDTQYF,TGTGCCAGCAGCCCATGGGAGGACAGGAGCACAGATACGCAGTATTTT
TRBV6-6,NA,NA,TRBJ1-1,CASSYSQGNTEAFF,TGTGCCAGCAGTTACTCGCAGGGGAACACTGAAGCTTTCTTT
TRBV18,NA,TRBD2,TRBJ2-7,CASSTEAGVGYEQYF,TGTGCCAGCTCAACGGAAGCGGGAGTTGGGTACGAGCAGTACTTC
TRBV15,NA,NA,TRBJ1-5,CATSRDRRGPSNQPQHF,TGTGCCACCAGCAGAGATAGGAGGGGACCGAGCAATCAGCCCCAGCATTTT
TRBV9,NA,TRBD2,TRBJ2-1,CASSESGRRAYNEQFF,TGTGCCAGCAGCGAAAGCGGGAGGCGCGCCTACAATGAGCAGTTCTTC
TRBV7-6,NA,NA,TRBJ2-1,CASSPTRQVSGSYNEQFF,TGTGCCAGCAGCCCCACGAGACAGGTATCGGGCTCCTACAATGAGCAGTTCTTC
TRBV7-9,NA,NA,TRBJ2-1,CASRGVNEQFF,TGTGCCAGCAGGGGAGTCAATGAGCAGTTCTTC
TRBV7-9,NA,NA,TRBJ2-6,CASSLHVRVGGANVLTF,TGTGCCAGCAGCTTACACGTCCGGGTAGGCGGGGCCAACGTCCTGACTTTC
TRBV4-1,NA,NA,TRBJ2-3,CASSQVQRGAPPDTQYF,TGCGCCAGCAGCCAAGTACAACGGGGGGCCCCCCCAGATACGCAGTATTTT
TRBV11-2,NA,TRBD2,TRBJ2-7,CASSFPTSGVYEQYF,TGTGCCAGCAGCTTCCCTACTAGCGGGGTATACGAGCAGTACTTC
TRBV7-2,NA,TRBD2,TRBJ2-1,CASSPLLWASGRTNEQFF,TGTGCCAGCAGCCCACTTTTGTGGGCGAGCGGGAGGACCAATGAGCAGTTCTTC
TRBV18,once,NA,TRBJ2-7,CASSPLASGEQYF,TGTGCCAGCTCTCCACTAGCTTCTGGGGAGCAGTACTTC
TRBV28,NA,NA,TRBJ1-3,CASSHGQQSGNTIYF,TGTGCCAGCAGCCACGGACAGCAATCTGGAAACACCATATATTTT
TRBV7-2,once,NA,TRBJ2-7,CASSMDRGLGEQYF,TGTGCCAGCAGCATGGACAGAGGGCTGGGAGAGCAGTACTTC
TRBV20-1,NA,TRBD2,TRBJ2-7,CSASIGTSGYEQYF,TGCAGTGCTAGTATTGGGACTAGCGGCTACGAGCAGTACTTC
TRBV18,NA,TRBD2,TRBJ2-5,CASSPPNSGGALKTQYF,TGTGCCAGCTCACCACCGAATAGCGGGGGGGCCTTGAAGACCCAGTACTTC
TRBV28,NA,TRBD1,TRBJ2-7,CASRTGNSYEQYF,TGTGCCAGCAGGACAGGGAATTCCTACGAGCAGTACTTC
TRBV20-1,NA,NA,TRBJ2-1,CSASRGNEQFF,TGCAGTGCTAGCAGAGGCAATGAGCAGTTCTTC
TRBV19,NA,NA,TRBJ2-3,CASSTTGPGTDTQYF,TGTGCCAGTAGTACCACAGGGCCAGGAACAGATACGCAGTATTTT
TRBV4-2,NA,NA,TRBJ1-2,CASSQDDRQGNGYTF,TGTGCCAGCAGCCAAGATGATAGGCAGGGCAATGGCTACACCTTC
TRBV7-8,NA,NA,TRBJ1-6,CASSRHGGSPLHF,TGTGCCAGCAGCCGTCACGGGGGGTCACCCCTCCACTTT
TRBV18,NA,NA,TRBJ2-2,CASSLVSVWSGELFF,TGTGCCAGCTCACTGGTCTCGGTCTGGTCCGGGGAGCTGTTTTTT
TRBV2,NA,NA,TRBJ1-6,CASSEPTGTGNSPLHF,TGTGCCAGCAGTGAACCTACAGGGACGGGGAATTCACCCCTCCACTTT
TRBV6-1,NA,NA,TRBJ2-7,CASSEALGPYEQYF,TGTGCCAGCAGTGAAGCGCTGGGGCCCTACGAGCAGTACTTC
TRBV14,NA,TRBD2,TRBJ2-3,CASSQVCLAVDTQYF,TGTGCCAGCAGCCAAGTTTGTCTAGCGGTGGATACGCAGTATTTT
TRBV18,NA,TRBD1,TRBJ2-6,CASSPPGTGVVGANVLTF,TGTGCCAGCTCACCACCCGGGACAGGGGTGGTGGGGGCCAACGTCCTGACTTTC